One and the same sample provided the 28 T cell receptor beta chains below, sequenced in a study of T cell clonality in common variable immunodeficiency. General study points: In common variable immunodeficiency, TCR beta chains reportedly carried fewer deletions and N-nucleotide insertions.

No antigen is known for these receptors. The data were produced by immunoSEQ multiplex PCR, yet TCRdb's version contains in-frame clones alone and is incomplete. Altogether 25,000 to 35,000 clones were found in the sample, and no singletons occur. Specimen: peripheral blood mononuclear cells. The receptors were gathered from a human donor with common variable immunodeficiency.

Notes on this clone: The read ends 3 residues early relative to the CDR3; the germline J gene fills the gap. The J gene is TRBJ2-1, the V gene TRBV19, with D possibly being TRBD2 (6 bases). This CDR3 has 14 amino acids. V lost 6 bases and J 0 bases, leaving 9 bases between the germline ends. Germline values: CDR1 LNHDA, CDR2 SQIVND (reference sequence). CDR3 in amino acids: CASRGGSSYNEQFF. The sequenced CDR3 bases are TGTGCCAGTAGGGGGGGAAGCTCCTACAATGAG.

This clone has only a few counts. The read finishes 3 residues shy of the CDR3 end, and the germline J gene is used to complete it. The chain recombines TRBV19 with TRBJ1-5; TRBD1 agrees at 7 bases. With V trimmed by 3 bases and J by 2 bases, 7 bases remained unmatched. CDR1 and CDR2 from the germline V gene are LNHDA and SQIVND (reference sequence). The CDR3 sequence is 16 residues long. The DNA read from the CDR3 is TGTGCCAGTAGTATTATAGCAGGACAGGGCAATCAGCCC. It yields the protein CASSIIAGQGNQP. The whole CDR3 region reads CASSIIAGQGNQPQHF.

This clone was counted only a few times. From the germline J gene comes the end of the CDR3, since the read stops 3 residues before it. The chain recombines TRBV7-9 with TRBJ1-1; the match to TRBD1 covers 8 bases. The CDR3 runs to 15 residues. V lost 4 bases to trimming and J lost 3 bases; unmatched junction nucleotides: 7. In germline, CDR1 is SEHNR, CDR2 FQNEAQ (reference sequence). Partial CDR3 DNA: TGTGCCAGCAGCTCCCAGGGGGCGATGGACACTGAA. Encoded protein: CASSSQGAMDTE. The whole CDR3 protein is CASSSQGAMDTEAFF.

This clone was counted at least ten times. The sequenced fragment ends 3 residues before the CDR3 boundary, so the rest is inferred from the germline J gene. The chain joins TRBV27 to TRBJ2-3, with D maybe TRBD2 (5 bases). This CDR3 has 15 residues. CDR1 MNHEY and CDR2 SMNVEV come from the germline V gene (reference sequence). Trimming pared 5 bases from V and 0 bases from J, leaving 12 bases between. The part of the CDR3 DNA that was read is TGTGCCAGCAGTACCCCAGGACTGAGCACAGATACG. Translation: CASSTPGLSTDT. The whole CDR3 region reads CASSTPGLSTDTQYF.

This clone was observed many times. The sequence runs out 3 residues before the end of the CDR3; the remainder is reconstructed from the germline J gene. The chain employs TRBV12-3 or TRBV12-4 and TRBJ1-1; D is unclear. The CDR3 consists of 12 residues. Incomplete CDR3 DNA: TGTGCCAGCAGCCCCCTTACTGAAGTG. Its protein is CASSPLTEV. The full CDR3 protein reads CASSPLTEVAFF.

Concerning this clone: The observed sequence ends 3 residues before the CDR3 terminus, with the missing tail filled in from the germline J gene. The chain combines TRBV18 with TRBJ2-3, with D maybe TRBD1 (6 bases). V shed 6 bases and J shed 0 bases, with 10 bases lying between them. The length of the CDR3 is 14 residues. Germline assignment: CDR1 KGHSH and CDR2 LQKENI. Partial CDR3 DNA: TGTGCCAGCTCGTGGACAGCAAGCACAGATACG. It translates to CASSWTASTDT. The whole CDR3 sequence is CASSWTASTDTQYF.

Concerning this clone itself: The read ends 3 residues shy of where the CDR3 ends; the end is completed using the germline J gene. The V call is TRBV7-9, the J call TRBJ1-6; TRBD1 matches at 10 bases. The V and J ends lost 5 bases and 8 bases, in that order; junction bases with no gene match: 6. Germline V gene lookup returns CDR1 SEHNR and CDR2 FQNEAQ (reference sequence). The CDR3 has 15 amino acids. The CDR3 reads CASSNRDRGHSPLHF. Incomplete CDR3 DNA: TGTGCCAGCAGCAACCGGGACAGGGGACATTCACCC. Together with reference TRBV7-9 and TRBJ1-6, the CDR3 gives the full variable domain: DTGVSQNPRHKITKRGQNVTFRCDPISEHNRLYWYRQTLGQGPEFLTYFQNEAQLEKSRLLSDRFSAERPKGSFSTLEIQRTEQGDSAMYLCASSNRDRGHSPLHFGNGTRLTVT.

About this clone: Sequencing ends 3 residues short of the CDR3 end; the germline J gene provides the rest. The chain uses TRBV6-2 or TRBV6-3 and TRBJ1-2, with D tentatively TRBD1 (5 bases). Germline CDR1 is MNHEY and CDR2 is SVGEGT. The CDR3 contains 13 residues. Trimming removed 9 bases from V and 7 bases from J, with 18 bases in between. The CDR3 bases that were read are TGTGCCAGTAGGGACTCTTCTAGGGCTGGC. Amino acids: CASRDSSRAG. The full CDR3 protein is CASRDSSRAGYTF.

Many counts were recorded for this clone. The sequence runs out 3 residues before the end of the CDR3; the remainder is reconstructed from the germline J gene. V is TRBV4-1 and J is TRBJ1-6; 7 bases map to TRBD1. The CDR3 loop spans 16 amino acids. From germline, CDR1 is MGHRA and CDR2 YSYEKL. J gave up 2 bases and V 3 bases, and 4 bases lay outside the gene matches. Partial CDR3 DNA: TGCGCCAGCAGCCAGACGGACAGGACCTATAATTCACCC. Encoded protein: CASSQTDRTYNSP. The entire CDR3 protein is CASSQTDRTYNSPLHF.

As regards this clone: The sequenced fragment ends 3 residues before the CDR3 boundary, so the rest is inferred from the germline J gene. V usage is TRBV2 and J usage is TRBJ1-2; D unresolved. The CDR3 runs 10 residues. The germline CDR1 and CDR2 sequences are SNHLY and FYNNEI. Here the CDR3 reads CASSGGGYTF. CDR3 bases read: TGTGCCAGCAGTGGTGGCGGC.

This clone was counted between two and nine times. The sequence runs out 3 residues before the end of the CDR3; the remainder is reconstructed from the germline J gene. The V call is TRBV30, the J call TRBJ1-1, with D possibly matching TRBD1 (6 bases). This CDR3 is 13 amino acids long. The V gene lost 2 bases and the J gene lost 4 bases, with 11 bases spanning the gap. Germline V lookup: CDR1 GTSNPN, CDR2 SVGIG (reference sequence). The CDR3 reads CAWSPQGGTEAFF. The covered CDR3 bases are TGTGCCTGGAGTCCCCAAGGGGGCACTGAA. Using reference TRBV30 and TRBJ1-1 for the parts outside the CDR3, the full variable domain is SQTIHQWPATLVQPVGSPLSLECTVEGTSNPNLYWYRQAAGRGLQLLFYSVGIGQISSEVPQNLSASRPQDRQFILSSKKLLLSDSGFYLCAWSPQGGTEAFFGQGTRLTVV.

This clone was detected many times. The read is 3 residues too short to cover the CDR3 end, so that end is filled in from the germline J gene. This rearrangement joins TRBV5-1 to TRBJ2-3; the D is unclear. The CDR3 runs 15 residues. The germline V gene encodes CDR1 SGHRS and CDR2 YFSETQ. The ends were cut back, 0 bases at V and 4 bases at J, with 12 bases in the middle. CDR3 in amino acids: CASSLETGWADTQYF. Partial CDR3 DNA: TGCGCCAGCAGCTTGGAGACCGGGTGGGCAGATACG.

Ten or more counts support this clone. The read halts 3 residues ahead of the CDR3 end, with the missing end drawn from the germline J gene. The chain has TRBV20-1 and TRBJ2-7; no reliable D call. CDR3 size: 16 residues. Germline V gene sequence: CDR1 DFQATT, CDR2 SNEGSKA (reference sequence). The V end lost 6 bases, the J end lost 3 bases, and 24 bases lay between the germline ends. The CDR3 bases that were read are TGCAGTGCCCTCCGCGGTCCCTTATATGATAACTACGAG. Its translation: CSALRGPLYDNYE. The whole CDR3 region reads CSALRGPLYDNYEQYF.

This clone was observed many times. Read coverage stops 3 residues before the CDR3 terminus; the germline J gene supplies the remainder. The chain carries TRBV29-1 and TRBJ1-2; possible D gene TRBD1, 5 bases. The germline V gene encodes CDR1 SQVTM and CDR2 ANQGSEA. The CDR3 has 13 residues. CDR3 amino acids: CSVPSGGIHDYTF. CDR3 DNA, as far as it was read: TGCAGCGTCCCGTCTGGGGGGATCCACGAC.

Many counts were recorded for this clone. The read comes to an end 3 residues before the CDR3 does, leaving the germline J gene to fill in the end. V gene TRBV7-3 combines with J gene TRBJ2-1; TRBD2 agrees at 7 bases. J was trimmed by 2 bases and V by 5 bases; bases with no gene match: 6. CDR1 is SGHTA, CDR2 FQGTGA, per germline. The CDR3 consists of 15 residues. The DNA read from the CDR3 is TGTGCCAGCAGCCCCTCTAGCGGCCCCTACAATGAG. Its protein product is CASSPSSGPYNE. The CDR3, in full, reads CASSPSSGPYNEQFF.

This clone was found a few times. The DNA ends 3 residues before the CDR3 does, and the rest of the CDR3 is filled in from the germline J gene. The chain joins TRBV6-2 or TRBV6-3 to TRBJ1-1; 8 bases fit TRBD1. CDR3 length: 11 residues. Germline values: CDR1 MNHEY, CDR2 SVGEGT. V was clipped by 6 bases and J by 7 bases; unmatched bases: 1. The sequenced CDR3 bases are TGTGCCAGCAGGACAGGGGATGAA. This codes for CASRTGDE. The entire CDR3 is CASRTGDEAFF.

For this clone: The read terminates 3 residues before the CDR3 end, so the remaining end is supplied by the germline J gene. V gene TRBV19 combines with J gene TRBJ1-2; possible D gene TRBD1, 5 bases. This CDR3 contains 14 residues. Trimming removed 5 bases from V and 2 bases from J, with 12 bases in between. CDR1 and CDR2 from the germline V gene are LNHDA and SQIVND (reference sequence). The DNA read from the CDR3 is TGTGCCAGTAGTTCACAGGCCGGGAACTATGGC. Translation: CASSSQAGNYG. The CDR3 reads in full as CASSSQAGNYGYTF.

To note about this clone: The missing CDR3 end, 3 residues past where the read stops, is filled in from the germline J gene. The rearrangement links TRBV7-2 to TRBJ2-7; 12 nucleotides line up with TRBD2. The germline V gene encodes CDR1 SGHTA and CDR2 FQGNSA. This CDR3 comprises 13 residues. J lost 5 bases, V lost 8 bases, and 4 bases had no gene match. The DNA read from the CDR3 is TGTGCCAGCCGTGGACTAGCGGGGCACGAG. Translation gives CASRGLAGHE. The full-length CDR3 reads as CASRGLAGHEQYF.

This clone has a count of ten or more. The CDR3 end lies 3 residues beyond the end of the read and is filled in from the germline J gene. The genes are TRBV20-1 and TRBJ1-2, with 7 bases that match TRBD1. The CDR3 totals 12 residues. J lost 6 bases, V lost 5 bases, and 6 bases had no gene match. CDR1 and CDR2 from the germline V gene are DFQATT and SNEGSKA (reference sequence). The CDR3 sequence is CSAYRGMDGYTF. The sequenced CDR3 bases are TGCAGTGCTTACAGGGGTATGGATGGC.

This clone has a count of ten or more. The read ends 3 residues shy of where the CDR3 ends; the end is completed using the germline J gene. The genes are TRBV2 and TRBJ1-2, with no clear D. Germline CDR1 and CDR2: SNHLY and FYNNEI. CDR3 length: 15 residues. Trimming pared 3 bases from V and 6 bases from J, leaving 17 bases between. The CDR3 spells CASSEGRYQTDGYTF. CDR3 bases read: TGTGCCAGCAGTGAGGGCCGATATCAAACTGATGGC.

Turning to this clone: The read falls 3 residues short of the CDR3 end, and the missing part is taken from the germline J gene. This chain connects TRBV19 to TRBJ1-2; tentative D call: TRBD1 (6 bases). Deletions cut 4 bases from V and 4 bases from J, with 10 bases between. The CDR3 consists of 13 residues. Germline-derived CDR1 and CDR2 are LNHDA and SQIVND (reference sequence). Partial CDR3 DNA: TGTGCCAGTAGTAAGGACAGCTCCTATGGC. Amino acids: CASSKDSSYG. From start to end, the CDR3 is CASSKDSSYGYTF.

This clone was recorded many times. The CDR3 end is not reached by the read, which stops 3 residues before it; the germline J gene fills it in. This chain links TRBV18 with TRBJ2-1; a weak D match, TRBD1 (6 bases). The CDR3 runs 15 residues. Germline values: CDR1 KGHSH, CDR2 LQKENI. V lost 6 bases and J 1 base, leaving 13 bases between the germline ends. CDR3 residues: CASSSQGGSYNEQFF. CDR3 DNA, as far as it was read: TGTGCCAGCTCGTCCCAAGGGGGTTCCTACAATGAG.

A remark on this clone: The read is 3 residues too short to cover the CDR3 end, so that end is filled in from the germline J gene. The chain carries TRBV7-8 and TRBJ1-2; 7 nucleotides agree with TRBD1. This CDR3 has 14 residues. Germline V gene sequence: CDR1 SGHVS, CDR2 FQNEAQ. The DNA read from the CDR3 is TGTGCCAGCAGCTCCAAAGGTGGCCAGGGGGTC. Residues: CASSSKGGQGV. The CDR3 as a whole reads CASSSKGGQGVYTF.

This clone came up a few times. The missing CDR3 end, 3 residues past where the read stops, is filled in from the germline J gene. The sample carries other DNA sequences with the same CDR3. The V and J genes are TRBV19 and TRBJ2-7; D gene ambiguous. The CDR3 is 13 residues long. Between the trimmed V and J ends, which lost 5 bases and 3 bases, there was a span of 11 bases. Germline CDR1 reads LNHDA; CDR2 reads SQIVND (reference sequence). The CDR3 loop is CASSSPTGYEQYF. The covered CDR3 bases are TGTGCCAGTAGTTCCCCGACGGGCTACGAG. Full variable domain (outside the CDR3, taken from reference TRBV19 and TRBJ2-7): DGGITQSPKYLFRKEGQNVTLSCEQNLNHDAMYWYRQDPGQGLRLIYYSQIVNDFQKGDIAEGYSVSREKKESFPLTVTSAQKNPTAFYLCASSSPTGYEQYFGPGTRLTVT.

This clone was detected only a few times. The CDR3 end is not reached by the read, which stops 3 residues before it; the germline J gene fills it in. V is TRBV30 and J is TRBJ1-1; 7 nucleotides align to TRBD1. From germline, CDR1 is GTSNPN and CDR2 SVGIG (reference sequence). J was trimmed by 7 bases and V by 0 bases; bases with no gene match: 2. There are 12 residues in the CDR3. The CDR3: CAWSVRDSEAFF. The sequenced part of the CDR3 DNA is TGTGCCTGGAGTGTACGGGACAGTGAA. Supplemented by reference TRBV30 and TRBJ1-1, the full variable domain reads SQTIHQWPATLVQPVGSPLSLECTVEGTSNPNLYWYRQAAGRGLQLLFYSVGIGQISSEVPQNLSASRPQDRQFILSSKKLLLSDSGFYLCAWSVRDSEAFFGQGTRLTVV.

This clone has at least ten counts. The germline gene is not matched at one end of the junction; a read error may be the cause. From the germline J gene comes the end of the CDR3, since the read stops 3 residues before it. The rearrangement links TRBV14 to TRBJ2-2, with TRBD2 as a possible D gene (5 bases). CDR1 is SGHDN and CDR2 is FVKESK in the germline V gene. The CDR3 is made up of 14 amino acids. The CDR3 sequence is CASSQGGIPGELFF. The CDR3 DNA, read in part, is TGTGCCAGCAGTCAAGGAGGTATTCCCGGGGAG.

This clone came up many times. CDR3 sequence reads: CASSQGSGEGDEQYF. The sequenced part of the CDR3 DNA is TGCGCCAGCAGCCAAGGATCTGGGGAAGGGGACGAG. This sequence joins TRBV4-1 and TRBJ2-7, with D maybe TRBD1 (5 bases). The read gets to within 3 residues of the CDR3 end, and the germline J gene fills in the rest. In germline, CDR1 is MGHRA, CDR2 YSYEKL. The CDR3 is 15 residues long. Trimming cost V 1 base and J 5 bases, with 15 bases left between them.

This clone has at least ten counts. The read is 3 residues too short to cover the CDR3 end, so that end is filled in from the germline J gene. The chain couples TRBV7-9 to TRBJ2-3; D is undetermined. The germline V gene has CDR1 SEHNR and CDR2 FQNEAQ (reference sequence). This CDR3 has 11 amino acids. Incomplete CDR3 DNA: TGTGCCAGCAGCTTAGGACTCCCG. It translates to CASSLGLP. The entire CDR3 protein reads CASSLGLPQYF. Supplemented by reference TRBV7-9 and TRBJ2-3, the full variable domain reads DTGVSQNPRHKITKRGQNVTFRCDPISEHNRLYWYRQTLGQGPEFLTYFQNEAQLEKSRLLSDRFSAERPKGSFSTLEIQRTEQGDSAMYLCASSLGLPQYFGPGTRLTVL.